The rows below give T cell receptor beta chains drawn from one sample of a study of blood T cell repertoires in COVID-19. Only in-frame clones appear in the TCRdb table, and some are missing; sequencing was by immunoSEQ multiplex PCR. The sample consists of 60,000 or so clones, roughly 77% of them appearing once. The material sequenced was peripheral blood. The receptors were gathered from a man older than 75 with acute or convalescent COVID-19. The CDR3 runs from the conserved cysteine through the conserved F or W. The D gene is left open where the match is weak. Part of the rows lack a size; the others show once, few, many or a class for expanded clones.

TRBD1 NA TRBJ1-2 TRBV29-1 CSAGQSNYGYTF TGCAGCGCGGGACAGTCTAACTATGGCTACACCTTC
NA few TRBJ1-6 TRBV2 CASSEAGGPNSPLHF TGTGCCAGCAGTGAAGCGGGCGGGCCTAATTCACCCCTCCACTTT
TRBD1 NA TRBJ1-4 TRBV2 CASKTGGYEKLFF TGTGCCAGCAAGACAGGGGGTTATGAAAAACTGTTTTTT
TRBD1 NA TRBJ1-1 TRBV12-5 CASGLQGVGTEAFF TGTGCTAGTGGCTTACAGGGGGTCGGCACTGAAGCTTTCTTT
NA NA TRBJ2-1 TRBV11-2 CASSWGGNNEQFF TGTGCCAGCAGCTGGGGCGGTAACAATGAGCAGTTCTTC
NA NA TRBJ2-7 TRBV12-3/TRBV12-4 CARLACQYAEQYF TGTGCCAGGTTAGCATGTCAGTACGCGGAGCAGTACTTC
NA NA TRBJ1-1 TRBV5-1 CASSLTMRAMNTEAFF TGCGCCAGCAGCTTGACGATGAGGGCCATGAACACTGAAGCTTTCTTT
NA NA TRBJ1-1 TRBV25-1 CASADFNTEAFF TGTGCCAGCGCAGATTTCAACACTGAAGCTTTCTTT
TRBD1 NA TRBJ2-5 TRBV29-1 CSAEGTVEETQYF TGCAGCGCAGAGGGGACAGTAGAAGAGACCCAGTACTTC
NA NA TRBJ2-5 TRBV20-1 CSAQNRDSQYF TGCAGTGCTCAGAACCGGGACTCCCAGTACTTC
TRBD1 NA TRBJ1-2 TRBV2 CASSLGGQDYGYTF TGTGCCAGCAGTTTAGGAGGACAGGACTATGGCTACACCTTC
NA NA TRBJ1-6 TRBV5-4 CASSDVMSEGGPLHF TGTGCCAGCAGCGATGTAATGAGCGAAGGAGGACCCCTCCACTTT
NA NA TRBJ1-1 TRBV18 CASSPPGGTEAFF TGTGCCAGCTCACCACCAGGAGGTACTGAAGCTTTCTTT
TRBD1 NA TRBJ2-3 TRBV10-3 CASCSGTETDTQYF TGTGCCAGCTGCTCCGGGACAGAAACAGATACGCAGTATTTT
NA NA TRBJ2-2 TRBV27 CASSPFPPTFGELFF TGTGCCAGCAGTCCCTTCCCCCCGACATTCGGGGAGCTGTTTTTT
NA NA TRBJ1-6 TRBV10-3 CATRQDQTNNSPLHF TGTGCCACAAGACAGGACCAAACGAATAATTCACCCCTCCACTTT
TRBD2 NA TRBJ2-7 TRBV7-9 CASSPGSGGGYEQYF TGTGCCAGCAGCCCCGGAAGCGGGGGGGGTTACGAGCAGTACTTC
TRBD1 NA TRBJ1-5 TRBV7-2 CASSLWTGVGQPQHF TGTGCCAGCAGCTTATGGACAGGGGTGGGTCAGCCCCAGCATTTT
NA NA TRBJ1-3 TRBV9 CASSVDYSGNTIYF TGTGCCAGCAGCGTAGACTACTCTGGAAACACCATATATTTT
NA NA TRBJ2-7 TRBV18 CASSPQGSPRREQYF TGTGCCAGCTCACCTCAGGGGTCACCGAGGAGAGAGCAGTACTTC
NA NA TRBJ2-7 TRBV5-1 CASSGDKGYEQYF TGCGCCAGCAGCGGGGACAAGGGCTACGAGCAGTACTTC
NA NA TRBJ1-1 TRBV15 CATSRDEGATAFF TGTGCCACCAGCAGAGATGAAGGGGCGACGGCTTTCTTT
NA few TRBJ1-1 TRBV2 CASTPSQRPKTEAFF TGTGCCAGCACCCCAAGCCAACGTCCGAAAACTGAAGCTTTCTTT
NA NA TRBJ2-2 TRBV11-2 CASSLGSRINTGELFF TGTGCCAGCAGCTTAGGGAGCAGAATAAACACCGGGGAGCTGTTTTTT
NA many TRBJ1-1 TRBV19 CASSIAGRNTEAFF TGTGCCAGTAGTATTGCAGGGCGGAACACTGAAGCTTTCTTT
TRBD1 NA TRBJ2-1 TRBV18 CASSPLTPSGTGDYNEQFF TGTGCCAGCTCACCACTCACCCCCTCGGGGACAGGGGACTACAATGAGCAGTTCTTC
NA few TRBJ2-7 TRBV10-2 CASSDPGSGEQYF TGCGCCAGCAGTGACCCCGGCTCGGGCGAGCAGTACTTC
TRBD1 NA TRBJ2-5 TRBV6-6 CASSPTGGRETQYF TGTGCCAGCAGCCCTACAGGGGGCCGAGAGACCCAGTACTTC
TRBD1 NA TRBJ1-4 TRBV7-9 CASSLGQGATEKLFF TGTGCCAGCAGCTTGGGACAGGGGGCAACGGAAAAACTGTTTTTT
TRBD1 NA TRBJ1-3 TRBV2 CASRDREASGNTIYF TGTGCCAGCAGGGACAGGGAAGCCTCTGGAAACACCATATATTTT
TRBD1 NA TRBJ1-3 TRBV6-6 CASSYAWTGRLRSGNTIYF TGTGCCAGCAGCTACGCTTGGACAGGGAGACTCCGCTCTGGAAACACCATATATTTT
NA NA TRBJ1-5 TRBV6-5 CASSRTAHQPQHF TGTGCCAGCAGTCGGACAGCGCATCAGCCCCAGCATTTT
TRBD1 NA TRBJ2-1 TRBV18 CASSPPGTGLNEQFF TGTGCCAGCTCACCGCCGGGGACAGGGCTAAATGAGCAGTTCTTC
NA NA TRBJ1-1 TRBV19 CASSTQGLNTEAFF TGTGCCAGTAGTACCCAGGGATTGAACACTGAAGCTTTCTTT
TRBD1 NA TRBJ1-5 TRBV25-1 CASSEYSWTGGQPQHF TGTGCCAGCAGTGAATACTCTTGGACAGGGGGACAGCCCCAGCATTTT
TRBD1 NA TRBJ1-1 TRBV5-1 CASSLGQGSTEAFF TGCGCCAGCAGCTTGGGACAGGGAAGCACTGAAGCTTTCTTT
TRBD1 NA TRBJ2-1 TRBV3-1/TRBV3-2 CASSPIRDRDNEQFF TGTGCCAGCAGCCCGATCCGGGACAGGGACAATGAGCAGTTCTTC
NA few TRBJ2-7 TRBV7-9 CASSLAVQGGYEQYF TGTGCCAGCAGCTTAGCGGTTCAGGGAGGCTACGAGCAGTACTTC
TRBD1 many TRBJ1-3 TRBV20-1 CSASSGQGNGNTIYF TGCAGTGCTAGTAGCGGACAGGGGAATGGAAACACCATATATTTT
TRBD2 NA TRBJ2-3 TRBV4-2 CASSHGTSGGATDTQYF TGTGCCAGCAGCCACGGGACTAGCGGGGGGGCTACAGATACGCAGTATTTT